Sequencing of this T cell receptor (beta chain) was carried out in a study of technical replicates of blood from a handful of donors. The CDR3 is made up of 16 amino acids. V was trimmed by 5 bases and J by 1 base, leaving 16 bases between them. Germline loops: CDR1 SGHNT, CDR2 YYREEE (reference sequence). Sequencing was performed with immunoSEQ multiplex PCR; in TCRdb, only in-frame clones are kept and a portion is missing. The sample records under 20,000 clones, around four fifths being singletons. The sample comprised PBMCs. The source of this sequence is a human donor in good health. J is TRBJ2-1 and V is TRBV5-4; D is perhaps TRBD2 (6 bases). CDR3 protein: CASSTSAGLSYNEQFF. CDR3 DNA: TGTGCCAGCAGTACCTCGGCGGGACTGTCCTACAATGAGCAGTTCTTC.